Below, 12 T cell receptor beta chains from the same sample are listed, as sequenced in a study of blood T cell repertoires in COVID-19. Profiled with immunoSEQ multiplex PCR; TCRdb holds only in-frame clones, not every one. This table has about 270,000 clones, roughly 85% appearing once. Input material: peripheral blood. The receptors shown here come from a woman aged 18-29 years with acute or convalescent COVID-19.

This chain links TRBV7-3 with TRBJ1-1; 9 bases agree with TRBD1. Germline V lookup: CDR1 SGHTA, CDR2 FQGTGA. The length of the CDR3 is 16 residues. J lost 1 base, V lost 3 bases, and 6 bases had no gene match. In DNA, the CDR3 is TGTGCCAGCAGCTTTGGCGGGACAGGGAAGAACACTGAAGCTTTCTTT. The encoded protein is CASSFGGTGKNTEAFF. The whole variable domain, remainder taken from reference TRBV7-3 and TRBJ1-1, is GAGVSQTPSNKVTEKGKYVELRCDPISGHTALYWYRQSLGQGPEFLIYFQGTGAADDSGLPNDRFFAVRPEGSVSTLKIQRTERGDSAVYLCASSFGGTGKNTEAFFGQGTRLTVV.

This rearrangement joins TRBV29-1 to TRBJ1-2; no reliable D call. V shed 5 bases and J shed 4 bases, with 8 bases lying between them. CDR1 SQVTM and CDR2 ANQGSEA come from the germline V gene. The CDR3 runs to 11 residues. The CDR3 loop is CSVLAIYGYTF. DNA for the CDR3: TGCAGCGTTCTGGCCATCTATGGCTACACCTTC.

The chain links TRBV3-1 (or the pseudogene TRBV3-2) to TRBJ2-7, with a tentative D call TRBD2 (5 bases). CDR1 and CDR2 from the germline V gene are LGHDT and YNNKEL (reference sequence). This CDR3 has 14 residues. Trimming left V 4 bases short and J 5 bases short, with 15 bases between. CDR3 residues: CASSLTEGADEQYF. Written as DNA, the CDR3 is TGTGCCAGCAGCCTCACCGAGGGAGCAGACGAGCAGTACTTC.

V and J are TRBV5-1 and TRBJ1-5; a possible D gene is TRBD1 (5 bases). CDR1 and CDR2 (germline): SGHRS, YFSETQ. CDR3 length: 16 residues. Deletions cut 1 base from V and 5 bases from J, with 16 bases between. The CDR3 coding sequence is TGCGCCAGCAGCTTGTCCCAGGGAAGCAAGGATCAGCCCCAGCATTTT. Translated: CASSLSQGSKDQPQHF.

J is TRBJ2-5 and V is TRBV19; tentative D call: TRBD2 (5 bases). V was shortened by 4 bases and J by 3 bases, with 9 bases between the two germline ends. Germline loops: CDR1 LNHDA, CDR2 SQIVND (reference sequence). The CDR3 runs to 13 residues. The CDR3 DNA is TGTGCCAGTAGTACCATACTAGAAGAGACCCAGTACTTC. Translated: CASSTILEETQYF.

The chain employs TRBV7-2 and TRBJ2-2; D not certain. Trimming pared 1 base from V and 2 bases from J, leaving 17 bases between. CDR1 is SGHTA, CDR2 FQGNSA, per germline. This CDR3 region has 18 residues. In DNA, the CDR3 is TGTGCCAGCAGCTTAGATCCGGGTAGCTATCTAAACACCGGGGAGCTGTTTTTT. Encoded protein: CASSLDPGSYLNTGELFF.

V and J are TRBV18 and TRBJ1-1; weak D call: TRBD1 (6 bases). Germline V gene lookup returns CDR1 KGHSH and CDR2 LQKENI. V lost 2 bases to trimming and J lost 0 bases, with 16 bases between them. The CDR3 consists of 17 residues. The CDR3 DNA follows: TGTGCCAGCTCACCAAGAAAGACAGGAGTAATGAACACTGAAGCTTTCTTT. It translates to CASSPRKTGVMNTEAFF.

V usage is TRBV7-2 and J usage is TRBJ2-2, with 8 bases matching TRBD2. V shed 4 bases, J shed 0 bases, and the junction held 4 bases outside the gene matches. CDR1 is SGHTA, CDR2 FQGNSA, per germline. CDR3 size: 16 residues. The CDR3: CASSSPGLANTGELFF. The CDR3 DNA is TGTGCCAGCAGCTCTCCGGGACTAGCGAACACCGGGGAGCTGTTTTTT.

The gene calls are TRBV5-5 and TRBJ1-2; tentative D call: TRBD1 (5 bases). The CDR3 runs 14 residues. Germline lookup yields CDR1 SGHKS and CDR2 YYEKEE (reference sequence). V gave up 0 bases and J gave up 2 bases, with 8 bases separating them. CDR3 amino acids: CASSLEPGNYGYTF. Written as DNA, the CDR3 is TGTGCCAGCAGCTTGGAACCAGGGAACTATGGCTACACCTTC. Filled out from reference TRBV5-5 and TRBJ1-2, the complete variable domain reads DAGVTQSPTHLIKTRGQQVTLRCSPISGHKSVSWYQQVLGQGPQFIFQYYEKEERGRGNFPDRFSARQFPNYSSELNVNALLLGDSALYLCASSLEPGNYGYTFGSGTRLTVV.

The rearrangement uses TRBV28 and TRBJ2-7; D uncertain. The CDR3 consists of 13 residues. V gave up 3 bases and J gave up 4 bases, with 10 bases separating them. The germline CDR1 and CDR2 sequences are MDHEN and SYDVKM. The CDR3 sequence is CASSFGVSYEQYF. CDR3 DNA sequence: TGTGCCAGCAGTTTCGGAGTATCATACGAGCAGTACTTC.

V usage is TRBV5-5 and J usage is TRBJ1-3; D not certain. The CDR3 consists of 15 residues. Germline V lookup: CDR1 SGHKS, CDR2 YYEKEE (reference sequence). Trimming removed 0 bases at V and 0 bases at J, with 7 bases between. This CDR3 is CASSLGLHSGNTIYF. The DNA for the CDR3 is TGTGCCAGCAGCTTGGGACTGCACTCTGGAAACACCATATATTTT.

The chain joins TRBV28 to TRBJ1-2, with D possibly being TRBD1 (6 bases). The germline V and J ends were trimmed by 10 bases and 0 bases, with 27 bases remaining between them. Looked up from germline, CDR1 is MDHEN and CDR2 is SYDVKM. This CDR3 comprises 18 residues. In DNA, the CDR3 is TGTGCCATCGACGCCTGGAGGCAGGGGCGACCTGCTAACTATGGCTACACCTTC. It translates to CAIDAWRQGRPANYGYTF.